The 14 T cell receptor beta chains in this list originate from one sample, sequenced in a study of T-cell reconstitution after alpha-beta-depleted transplantation in children. Preparation of the TCRbeta library involved a method that used unique molecular identifiers. TCRdb itself ran the PCR reads through MiXCR, one entry per CDR3 protein. The sample has hundreds of thousands of distinct CDR3 sequences, around 12% seen once. The sequencing used PBMCs, collected before TCRalphabeta/CD19-depleted stem cell transplant. The receptors stem from a girl under 10 years old with congenital amegakaryocytic thrombocytopenia, due to receive a stem cell transplant.

This clonotype occurred many times. The chain recombines TRBV29-1 with TRBJ2-4; D is uncertain. The CDR3 contains 13 residues. Germline V gene data show CDR1 as SQVTM and CDR2 as ANQGSEA. V shed 7 bases and J shed 4 bases, with 14 bases lying between them. CDR3 sequence: CSAARLDKNIQYF. DNA of the CDR3: TGCAGCGCCGCTCGATTAGATAAAAACATTCAGTACTTC.

The chain's CDR3 is CSAEGGGDEQFF. The CDR3, as DNA: TGCAGTGCGGAGGGGGGCGGCGATGAGCAGTTCTTC. The chain combines TRBV20-1 with TRBJ2-1; D is tentatively TRBD1 or TRBD2 (6 bases each). V lost 6 bases and J lost 8, with 14 bases in between. Germline V CDR1 and CDR2: DFQATT, SNEGSKA (reference sequence). The CDR3 has 12 residues.

This rearrangement joins TRBV11-1 to TRBJ2-7; 12 bases match TRBD2. Germline V gives CDR1 SGHAT, CDR2 FQDESV (reference sequence). With 0 bases clipped from V and 2 bases from J, the junction kept 11 bases outside the gene matches. The CDR3 sequence is 19 residues long. CDR3 bases: TGTGCCAGCAGCTTAGCTCCCTTTACTAGCGGGAGGTTTCCCTACGAGCAGTACTTC. Translation: CASSLAPFTSGRFPYEQYF.

This clonotype was observed a few times. The rearrangement uses TRBV4-2 and TRBJ1-3; the D gene is possibly TRBD1 (5 bases). Germline V gene lookup returns CDR1 LGHNA and CDR2 YNFKEQ. V was clipped by 4 bases and J by 3 bases, with 34 bases between them. This CDR3 spans 22 amino acids. CDR3 protein: CASSLAGSRAEVRRGNGNTIYF. The CDR3 nucleotides read TGTGCCAGCAGCCTCGCCGGGTCCCGGGCAGAGGTCCGGAGGGGAAATGGAAACACCATATATTTT.

The chain employs TRBV12-3 or TRBV12-4 and TRBJ2-5, with 9 bases that match TRBD1. The trim removed 7 bases at V and 13 bases at J, leaving 13 bases unmatched. This CDR3 comprises 13 residues. The CDR3: CASIVVGDRAMYF. For the CDR3, the DNA is TGTGCCAGCATAGTGGTAGGGGACAGGGCCATGTACTTC.

This clonotype was detected a few times. V gene TRBV15 combines with J gene TRBJ2-1, with no clear D. Germline lookup yields CDR1 LNHNV and CDR2 YYDKDF (reference sequence). V lost 0 bases, J lost 6 bases, and 21 bases lay in between. CDR3 length: 18 amino acids. DNA of the CDR3: TGTGCCACCAGCAGAGAACACCCAGTGGCGGCGTCCGGCAATGAGCAGTTCTTC. It is translated as CATSREHPVAASGNEQFF.

This clonotype came up a few times. The V gene is TRBV20-1, the J gene TRBJ2-1, with 10 bases fitting TRBD2. The CDR3 covers 14 residues. Per the germline V gene, CDR1 is DFQATT and CDR2 is SNEGSKA (reference sequence). The J segment lost 8 bases and the V segment lost 3 bases, leaving 7 bases of the junction unmatched. As DNA, the CDR3 is TGCAGTGCTAGGCTAGCGGGAGAACACGATGAGCAGTTCTTC. This encodes CSARLAGEHDEQFF.

This clonotype was counted many times. The chain employs TRBV20-1 and TRBJ2-3; 8 bases are a match to TRBD2. Germline V CDR1 and CDR2: DFQATT, SNEGSKA (reference sequence). The CDR3 is made up of 17 amino acids. V lost 1 base to trimming and J lost 2 bases; unmatched junction nucleotides: 11. CDR3 sequence: CSARVKTAGEHTDTQYF. The CDR3 bases are TGCAGTGCTAGAGTAAAAACAGCGGGAGAGCACACAGATACGCAGTATTTT.

This clonotype was counted a few times. The chain has TRBV10-1 and TRBJ2-1; a weak D match, TRBD2 (5 bases). The CDR3 is made up of 15 amino acids. Trimming took 3 bases from V and 5 from J, leaving 14 bases between them. Per the germline V gene, CDR1 is WNHNN and CDR2 is SYGVQD (reference sequence). This CDR3 reads CASSDRSEGDNEQFF. DNA for the CDR3: TGCGCCAGCAGTGACCGGAGCGAGGGCGACAATGAGCAGTTCTTC.

V and J are TRBV2 and TRBJ2-5, with unresolved D. V lost 2 bases to trimming and J lost 4 bases, with 14 bases between them. Germline V lookup: CDR1 SNHLY, CDR2 FYNNEI. The CDR3 has 15 residues. This CDR3 reads CASSEQWGSRETQYF. The CDR3, as DNA: TGTGCCAGCAGTGAACAGTGGGGTAGCCGAGAGACCCAGTACTTC.

This clonotype was seen ten or more times. The V call is TRBV7-6, the J call TRBJ2-3, with TRBD2 identical over 8 bases. Germline V lookup: CDR1 SGHVS, CDR2 FNYEAQ. V was clipped by 3 bases and J by 4 bases; unmatched bases: 12. The CDR3 spans 17 residues. CDR3: CASSLLTSGGLADTQYF. CDR3 nucleotides: TGTGCCAGCAGCTTGTTAACTAGCGGTGGATTGGCAGATACGCAGTATTTT.

This clonotype was recorded many times. The genes are TRBV12-3 or TRBV12-4 and TRBJ2-7; 9 bases fit TRBD2. V was pared by 5 bases and J by 0 bases, with 8 bases of the junction left unmatched. This CDR3 has 16 amino acids. CDR3 amino acids: CASSLYSGGSSYEQYF. The CDR3 region has the DNA TGTGCCAGCAGTCTCTATAGCGGGGGTAGCTCCTACGAGCAGTACTTC.

This chain links TRBV30 with TRBJ2-7; D tentatively fits TRBD1 or TRBD2 (5 bases each). Deletions cut 1 base from V and 3 bases from J, with 10 bases between. This CDR3 is 13 amino acids long. Germline CDR1 GTSNPN, CDR2 SVGIG (reference sequence). The CDR3 sequence: CAWSDGTNYEQYF. CDR3 nucleotides: TGTGCCTGGAGTGACGGGACGAACTACGAGCAGTACTTC.

To note about this clonotype: The junction departs from the called germline gene at one end, perhaps through a read error. The CDR3 DNA is TGCGCCAGCAGCTTGGACAGTACCGGGGAGCTGTTGTTT. This gives the protein CASSLDSTGELLF. The gene calls are TRBV5-1 and TRBJ2-2, with D tentatively TRBD2 (5 bases). The V gene's germline CDR1 is SGHRS and CDR2 YFSETQ. The CDR3 spans 13 residues. The full variable domain, its missing parts supplied by reference TRBV5-1 and TRBJ2-2, is KAGVTQTPRYLIKTRGQQVTLSCSPISGHRSVSWYQQTPGQGLQFLFEYFSETQRNKGNFPGRFSGRQFSNSRSEMNVSTLELGDSALYLCASSLDSTGELLFGEGSRLTVL.